The entry below gives a single TCR beta chain sequence along with its context. Its antigen is not yet known. There are no base qualities to consult, and no much larger clone falls within one base. The collaborating institutions used their own protocols to collect whole blood in K2EDTA tubes. For TCRbeta analysis, collaborators shipped samples in one of three forms: frozen whole blood, isolated PBMCs, or DNA extracted from either of those sample types. TCRbeta CDR3 regions were amplified from genomic DNA using the immunoSEQ Assay, a bias-controlled multiplex PCR. The authors' pipeline ran thus. The number of nucleated cells in each sample was estimated from the amplification of reference gene primers within the assay. Sequence reads were collapsed and filtered to measure the absolute abundance of every unique TCRbeta CDR3 rearrangement. Productive Simpson clonality was computed per sample as the square root of Simpson's diversity index over productive rearrangements. The table comes from immuneACCESS by way of TCRdb, which keeps in-frame sequences with V and J called. Part of the clones is missing from these tables; in studies checked, under half for an unresolved V gene and the rest for unknown reasons. The V and J calls and clone size come from that table; D and trimming were worked out from the DNA. This sample has fewer than 150,000 clones in its table, and approximately 89% of those were observed once. Together, the top ten hold 3.5% to 5% of the sample.

This sample was taken from a study of blood T cell repertoires in COVID-19 (TCRdb year 2020). About the study as a whole: Collaborator samples came from the United States, Italy and Spain and covered acute and convalescent phases of COVID-19. The material from the prospective study consisted of cDNA or gDNA derived from T cells, B-cell-depleted T cells, or PBMCs. The dataset comprised deeply sampled blood TCRbeta repertoires from subjects exposed to, actively infected with, or recovered from COVID-19. The repertoires were released in a freely available public database meant as a resource for research on the immune response to SARS-CoV-2. The samples were drawn from two sources: the first 160 participants of the ongoing ImmuneRACE study, and 1,000 to 1,500 subjects contributed by 6 global collaborators. A de-identified subject ID, COVID-19 status, age in years and sex were almost always included in the sample metadata. HLA class I and class II types, where available, came from metadata supplied by the sample provider rather than from assay-based typing. Results and caveats for the whole study, not just this receptor: Clinical and demographic metadata were provided uncurated, with the amount varying by source and participant.

V is shortened by 4 bases, J by 8 bases, and the region joining them spans 18 bases. The CDR3 sequence holds 15 residues, the cysteine and phenylalanine included. Only the CDR3 DNA stays, 45 bases, in frame from base 1. Taken from the germline V gene, the CDR1 and CDR2 loops are SGHDN and FVKESK. This receptor was obtained from a human donor in a cohort sampled during active COVID-19. The chain is encoded by TRBV14 joined to TRBJ2-1; tentative D gene TRBD1, with 6 bases matching. Input material: peripheral blood. The CDR3: CASSRKTGWRYEQFF. The DNA sequence is as follows: TGTGCCAGCAGCCGAAAAACAGGGTGGCGTTATGAGCAGTTCTTC. With the rest looked up from the reference TRBV14 and TRBJ2-1 genes rather than sequenced, the full variable domain is EAGVTQFPSHSVIEKGQTVTLRCDPISGHDNLYWYRRVMGKEIKFLLHFVKESKQDESGMPNNRFLAERTGGTYSTLKVQPAELEDSGVYFCASSRKTGWRYEQFFGPGTRLTVL.